This T cell receptor beta chain came from a study of blood T cells in healthy people across ages. Turning to the study itself: The capture of about one barcoded beta molecule per two T cells was achieved by template switching.

As regards this clonotype: The antigen is not known.

The length of the CDR3 is 16 residues. The trim removed 3 bases at V and 1 base at J, leaving 9 bases unmatched. CDR1 and CDR2 (germline): SGDLS, YYNGEE. Study results and limitations: Roughly linearly, TCR beta diversity per million T cells fell as age increased.

Donors were systemically healthy Caucasian individuals from Russia aged about 6 to 100 years. It was with a sample-barcoded 5' primer and a J-beta primer mix that a second PCR of about 6 to 12 cycles was run. Each TCR beta cDNA got a 12-nucleotide random molecular identifier. TCRdb called the 5' RACE reads again in MiXCR, with one record for every CDR3 protein. The sample lists about 1.8 million distinct CDR3 sequences, around 50% occurring once. Source material: blood. The V and J genes are TRBV9 and TRBJ2-5, with 7 bases that match TRBD1. The TCR was taken from a woman in her forties in good health. The CDR3 is CASSEAGTALQETQYF. CDR3 bases: TGTGCCAGCAGCGAGGCCGGGACAGCTCTCCAAGAGACCCAGTACTTC.